What follows are 18 T cell receptor beta chains derived from one specimen sequenced in a study of T-cell memory formation after mild COVID-19. TCRdb re-derived calls from the 5' RACE reads in MiXCR, one entry per CDR3 protein. The sample includes almost 550,000 distinct CDR3 sequences, around 21% seen only once; the top ten take 12%. Sequencing used PBMCs or a T cell subset sorted from them (not recorded which). The receptor source for this set is an adult woman who had mild COVID-19 (a few samples of this study predate the infection). Cell type and time point are not known.

This clonotype was observed a handful of times. The chain is built from TRBV6-2 or TRBV6-3 and TRBJ1-1; no clear D. The CDR3 sequence is 12 residues long. Germline CDR1 MNHEY, CDR2 SVGEGT. The V end was cut by 6 bases, the J end by 5 bases, with 10 bases between. CDR3 loop: CASSEMGTEAFF. The DNA for the CDR3 is TGTGCCAGCAGCGAGATGGGTACTGAAGCTTTCTTT.

The chain recombines TRBV5-6 with TRBJ1-6, with D unresolved. V dropped 3 bases and J dropped 10 bases, with 23 bases sitting between them. CDR3 length: 17 residues. Germline lookup yields CDR1 SGHDT and CDR2 YYEEEE. The CDR3 bases are TGTGCCAGCAGCTCAGATCCTACCTCGGACGAGAGATCACCCCTCCACTTT. Translation gives CASSSDPTSDERSPLHF.

This clonotype was seen a few times. V is TRBV5-5 and J is TRBJ1-1, with D possibly matching TRBD1 (5 bases). The CDR3 sequence is 15 residues long. Germline-derived CDR1 and CDR2 are SGHKS and YYEKEE (reference sequence). V gave up 5 bases and J gave up 3 bases, with 17 bases separating them. The CDR3 region is CASRSEGRVHTEAFF. In DNA, the CDR3 is TGTGCCAGCAGATCGGAGGGCAGGGTGCACACTGAAGCTTTCTTT.

This clonotype came up a few times. The J gene is TRBJ2-2, the V gene TRBV6-5; D might be TRBD2 (5 bases). Trimming took off 3 bases at V and 4 bases at J, with 12 bases between the two ends. The CDR3 totals 15 residues. Germline V gene sequence: CDR1 MNHEY, CDR2 SVGAGI. CDR3 loop: CASSYWGSVTGELFF. CDR3 bases: TGTGCCAGCAGTTATTGGGGTAGCGTCACCGGGGAGCTGTTTTTT.

In its sample, this clonotype was seen a few times. The rearrangement uses TRBV5-6 and TRBJ2-3; the match to TRBD2 covers 8 bases. Per germline, CDR1 SGHDT and CDR2 YYEEEE. V was clipped by 2 bases and J by 1 base; unmatched bases: 6. This CDR3 is 16 amino acids long. The chain's CDR3 is CASSFFGGAGTDTQYF. CDR3 nucleotide sequence: TGTGCCAGCAGCTTCTTCGGGGGGGCCGGCACAGATACGCAGTATTTT.

CDR3 DNA: TGTGCCAGCAGAGGACAGGGGACGGTCGCCTACGAGCAGTACTTC. It is translated as CASRGQGTVAYEQYF. The V gene is TRBV12-3 or TRBV12-4, the J gene TRBJ2-7, with 9 bases lining up with TRBD1. After removal of 6 bases from V and 2 bases from J, the junction contained 8 bases not matched to a gene. The CDR3 totals 15 residues.

This clonotype was detected a few times. The chain couples TRBV11-2 to TRBJ2-4, with D perhaps TRBD1 or TRBD2 (5 bases each). CDR1 is SGHAT, CDR2 FQNNGV, per germline. V lost 1 base and J lost 3, with 13 bases in between. The CDR3 runs to 16 residues. CDR3 bases: TGTGCCAGCAGCTTAGTAGTGGGGGTGGTCAAAAACATTCAGTACTTC. Protein sequence: CASSLVVGVVKNIQYF.

The rearrangement uses TRBV4-3 and TRBJ2-1, with 7 bases identical to TRBD2. CDR1 and CDR2 (germline): LGHNA, YSLEER. This CDR3 is built from 15 residues. With V trimmed by 1 base and J by 10 bases, 10 bases remained unmatched. The CDR3 spells CASSQVVREGAEQFF. The CDR3 DNA sequence: TGCGCCAGCAGCCAAGTTGTCAGGGAGGGAGCCGAGCAGTTCTTC.

V usage is TRBV11-3 and J usage is TRBJ2-6; 8 bases are shared with TRBD2. The germline V gene encodes CDR1 SGHNT and CDR2 YENEEA. CDR3 length: 16 amino acids. V lost 2 bases and J lost 4; bases outside the gene matches: 4. The CDR3 protein is CASSLREGEGANVLTF. Written as DNA, the CDR3 is TGTGCCAGCAGCTTACGGGAGGGGGAAGGGGCCAACGTCCTGACTTTC.

This clonotype was counted only a few times. Here the CDR3 DNA reads TGCAGTGTAACGGACAGTAAGTGGCTAGGTAGGACTGAAGCTTTCTTT. Translated: CSVTDSKWLGRTEAFF. This rearrangement joins TRBV29-1 to TRBJ1-1; a possible D gene is TRBD1 (6 bases). CDR3 length: 16 amino acids. Per the germline V gene, CDR1 is SQVTM and CDR2 is ANQGSEA.

The CDR3 loop is CASSFLAGEGETQYF. The CDR3 coding sequence is TGTGCCAGCAGCTTCCTAGCGGGAGAGGGAGAGACCCAGTACTTC. This sequence joins TRBV7-2 and TRBJ2-5, with 10 bases identical to TRBD2. The junction had 5 bases not matched to a gene; V was cut back by 3 bases and J by 4 bases. Per the germline V gene, CDR1 is SGHTA and CDR2 is FQGNSA. The CDR3 totals 15 residues.

The chain combines TRBV7-3 with TRBJ2-1; 7 bases map to TRBD2. CDR1 and CDR2 from the germline V gene are SGHTA and FQGTGA. CDR3 size: 14 residues. Trimming took 2 bases from V and 8 from J; bases not matched to a gene: 6. The CDR3 loop is CASSLAGVSDEQFF. CDR3 in DNA: TGTGCCAGCAGCTTAGCGGGAGTATCAGATGAGCAGTTCTTC.

This clonotype was detected ten times or more. The V and J genes are TRBV2 and TRBJ2-1, with 7 bases identical to TRBD2. Trimming removed 4 bases from V and 9 bases from J; junction bases left unmatched: 3. The CDR3 covers 12 residues. Per germline, CDR1 SNHLY and CDR2 FYNNEI. CDR3 nucleotide sequence: TGTGCCAGCAGTGGACTAGCATTTGAGCAGTTCTTC. Its translation: CASSGLAFEQFF.

This clonotype has a handful of counts. V usage is TRBV12-3 or TRBV12-4 and J usage is TRBJ2-1; D is possibly TRBD2 (5 bases). V was cut by 7 bases and J by 0 bases, with 10 bases left in between. The CDR3 consists of 14 residues. CDR3 amino acids: CASISSGSYNEQFF. The CDR3 nucleotides read TGTGCCAGCATTTCCAGCGGCTCCTACAATGAGCAGTTCTTC.

This clonotype was picked up a small number of times. The chain employs TRBV29-1 and TRBJ2-6; D is uncertain. Trimming left V 2 bases short and J 1 base short, with 9 bases between. The CDR3 is 15 residues long. In germline, CDR1 is SQVTM, CDR2 ANQGSEA. The CDR3 here is CSVEFPRSGANVLTF. The CDR3 bases are TGCAGCGTTGAATTCCCGAGATCTGGGGCCAACGTCCTGACTTTC.

The chain has TRBV6-2 or TRBV6-3 and TRBJ2-1; 7 bases map to TRBD2. This CDR3 spans 14 amino acids. Germline loops: CDR1 MNHEY, CDR2 SVGEGT. V lost 5 bases and J lost 1; bases outside the gene matches: 2. The CDR3 nucleotides are TGTGCCAGCAGTCTGGGACTATCCTACAATGAGCAGTTCTTC. Residues: CASSLGLSYNEQFF.

This clonotype came up a few times. The chain couples TRBV30 to TRBJ2-7; D call uncertain. Germline values: CDR1 GTSNPN, CDR2 SVGIG (reference sequence). The CDR3 contains 13 residues. V was cut by 4 bases and J by 3 bases, with 13 bases left in between. The CDR3 region has the DNA TGTGCCTGGACACGACCGGGTGGCTACGAGCAGTACTTC. Protein: CAWTRPGGYEQYF.

This clonotype occurred a few times. This rearrangement joins TRBV9 to TRBJ2-3; 8 positions agree with TRBD2. The CDR3 contains 18 residues. J lost 0 bases, V lost 4 bases, and 13 bases had no gene match. Per germline, CDR1 SGDLS and CDR2 YYNGEE. The CDR3 loop is CASSPGASGLRSTDTQYF. The CDR3 bases are TGTGCCAGCAGCCCAGGGGCTAGCGGGCTTCGGAGCACAGATACGCAGTATTTT.